A single sample gave rise to the 25 T cell receptor beta chains below, sequenced in a study of blood T cell repertoires in COVID-19. Some clones are missing from TCRdb's copy, which holds only in-frame ones; the method was immunoSEQ multiplex PCR. The table lists 80,000 or so clones, 80% of them singletons, with 4% to 6% in the top ten. The sample was peripheral blood. The source of these receptors is an older woman with acute or convalescent COVID-19.

The rearrangement links TRBV7-2 to TRBJ2-2, with TRBD1 identical over 8 bases. CDR3 length: 15 amino acids. Germline loops: CDR1 SGHTA, CDR2 FQGNSA. With 6 bases clipped from V and 4 bases from J, the junction kept 7 bases outside the gene matches. CDR3 nucleotide sequence: TGTGCCAGCAGAACAGGGGGGCAGACCACCGGGGAGCTGTTTTTT. Residues: CASRTGGQTTGELFF.

The rearrangement joins TRBV5-4 to TRBJ2-1; 12 bases align to TRBD2. The CDR3 is 15 residues long. Per the germline V gene, CDR1 is SGHNT and CDR2 is YYREEE (reference sequence). Losses at the gene ends were 5 bases for V and 4 bases for J; bases not matched to a gene: 4. The CDR3 spells CASSSLAGGYNEQFF. Written as DNA, the CDR3 is TGTGCCAGCAGTTCTCTAGCGGGGGGGTACAATGAGCAGTTCTTC.

The CDR3 sequence: CASSLREGLAQQFF. CDR3 DNA: TGTGCCAGCAGCCTAAGAGAGGGACTAGCACAGCAGTTCTTC. The rearrangement joins TRBV3-1 (or the pseudogene TRBV3-2) to TRBJ2-1, with 9 bases that match TRBD2. V shed 4 bases and J 11 bases; nucleotides not matched to a gene: 9. Germline V gene data show CDR1 as LGHDT and CDR2 as YNNKEL (reference sequence). This CDR3 spans 14 amino acids.

This chain joins TRBV18 and TRBJ2-3; 8 nucleotides line up with TRBD2. The CDR3 has 15 residues. V gave up 4 bases and J gave up 5 bases; unmatched junction bases: 8. The germline gives CDR1 KGHSH, CDR2 LQKENI. The DNA of the CDR3 is TGTGCCAGCTCACGATACGGGGGGGCCGAAGATACGCAGTATTTT. Its translation is CASSRYGGAEDTQYF.

This sequence joins TRBV6-4 and TRBJ1-2; a possible D gene is TRBD1 (6 bases). V lost 4 bases to trimming and J lost 4 bases, with 13 bases between them. This CDR3 has 14 residues. Germline CDR1 and CDR2: MRHNA and SNTAGT. CDR3 sequence (DNA): TGTGCCAGCAGTGTCCTCCAGGGGATCTATGGCTACACCTTC. Its protein is CASSVLQGIYGYTF.

This clone has just one count. The junction departs from the called germline gene at one end, perhaps through a read error. V gene TRBV3-1 (or the pseudogene TRBV3-2) combines with J gene TRBJ2-7; TRBD1 might be the D (5 bases). This CDR3 comprises 15 residues. Germline CDR1 reads LGHDT; CDR2 reads YNNKEL (reference sequence). The CDR3 bases are TGTGCCCGCAGCCAAGATCTTGTGGGCAGGGTCGAGCAGTACTTC. It codes for CARSQDLVGRVEQYF.

This chain uses TRBV7-3 with TRBJ2-3; 10 bases align to TRBD2. Germline CDR1 and CDR2: SGHTA and FQGTGA. The CDR3 loop spans 15 amino acids. J was trimmed by 3 bases and V by 2 bases; bases with no gene match: 2. This chain's CDR3 is CASSLLAGETDTQYF. DNA of the CDR3: TGTGCCAGCAGCTTACTAGCGGGGGAAACAGATACGCAGTATTTT.

The V gene is TRBV27, the J gene TRBJ2-7, with 8 nucleotides matching TRBD1. Germline V gene lookup returns CDR1 MNHEY and CDR2 SMNVEV (reference sequence). This CDR3 comprises 14 residues. Trimming cost V 6 bases and J 2 bases; bases outside gene matches: 6. CDR3 sequence reads: CASRTDRVTYEQYF. The CDR3 DNA follows: TGTGCCAGCAGGACGGACAGGGTCACCTACGAGCAGTACTTC.

V usage is TRBV19 and J usage is TRBJ1-1; D gene ambiguous. The CDR3 loop spans 15 amino acids. Germline assignment: CDR1 LNHDA and CDR2 SQIVND (reference sequence). Trimming took 1 base from V and 1 from J, leaving 10 bases between them. The CDR3 nucleotides read TGTGCCAGTAGTATAGGAGGGAGCGAGAACACTGAAGCTTTCTTT. It translates to CASSIGGSENTEAFF.

The J gene is TRBJ1-1, the V gene TRBV6-2 or TRBV6-3, with 9 bases matching TRBD1. CDR3 length: 13 amino acids. Germline V gives CDR1 MNHEY, CDR2 SVGEGT. With V trimmed by 4 bases and J by 5 bases, 2 bases remained unmatched. The CDR3 is CASSWTGETEAFF. The CDR3 coding sequence is TGTGCCAGCAGTTGGACAGGGGAGACTGAAGCTTTCTTT.

The J gene is TRBJ2-1, the V gene TRBV11-3, with D possibly being TRBD1 (5 bases). V was shortened by 1 base and J by 7 bases, with 14 bases between the two germline ends. Germline loops: CDR1 SGHNT, CDR2 YENEEA. This CDR3 has 15 amino acids. The CDR3 DNA is TGTGCCAGCAGCTTAGGGGGCCGGGCCCAGAATGAGCAGTTCTTC. Translated: CASSLGGRAQNEQFF.

This clone came up a few times. This chain uses TRBV25-1 with TRBJ1-2, with 8 bases aligning to TRBD1. This CDR3 comprises 16 residues. Trimming at V came to 7 bases and at J to 0 bases, leaving 10 bases not matched to a gene. Germline lookup yields CDR1 MGHDK and CDR2 SYGVNS. The CDR3, as DNA: TGTGCCAGCATCAGGACAGGGAAGAAACCTAACTATGGCTACACCTTC. This gives the protein CASIRTGKKPNYGYTF.

For the CDR3, the DNA is TGTGCCAGCAGCGACTACTCACAGGGCGTCAACACCGGGGAGCTGTTTTTT. Encoded protein: CASSDYSQGVNTGELFF. The chain recombines TRBV9 with TRBJ2-2; possible D gene TRBD1, 6 bases. This CDR3 comprises 17 residues. V lost 3 bases and J 2 bases, leaving 17 bases between the germline ends. CDR1 and CDR2 from the germline V gene are SGDLS and YYNGEE. Full variable domain (remainder filled in from reference TRBV9 and TRBJ2-2): DSGVTQTPKHLITATGQRVTLRCSPRSGDLSVYWYQQSLDQGLQFLIQYYNGEERAKGNILERFSAQQFPDLHSELNLSSLELGDSALYFCASSDYSQGVNTGELFFGEGSRLTVL.

The J gene is TRBJ1-1, the V gene TRBV9, with a tentative D call TRBD1 (5 bases). The V end was cut by 0 bases, the J end by 7 bases, with 13 bases between. The CDR3 covers 14 residues. Germline CDR1 is SGDLS and CDR2 is YYNGEE. The CDR3 DNA sequence: TGTGCCAGCAGCGTAGTGCAGGGCGCCAGTGAAGCTTTCTTT. Encoded protein: CASSVVQGASEAFF. Supplemented by reference TRBV9 and TRBJ1-1, the full variable domain reads DSGVTQTPKHLITATGQRVTLRCSPRSGDLSVYWYQQSLDQGLQFLIQYYNGEERAKGNILERFSAQQFPDLHSELNLSSLELGDSALYFCASSVVQGASEAFFGQGTRLTVV.

The gene calls are TRBV5-4 and TRBJ1-2; D possibly corresponds to TRBD1 (6 bases). CDR3 length equals 12 residues. Trimming cost V 2 bases and J 6 bases, with 8 bases left between them. CDR1 is SGHNT, CDR2 YYREEE, per germline (reference sequence). CDR3 loop: CASSFTGNGYTF. CDR3 DNA sequence: TGTGCCAGCAGCTTTACAGGGAATGGCTACACCTTC.

V is TRBV11-3 and J is TRBJ2-1, with TRBD2 identical over 9 bases. V dropped 3 bases and J dropped 7; count of bases not matched to a gene: 7. Germline V gene lookup returns CDR1 SGHNT and CDR2 YENEEA. This CDR3 comprises 15 residues. CDR3 in amino acids: CASSFLRGGLNEQFF. In nucleotides, the CDR3 is TGTGCCAGCAGCTTCTTGCGGGGGGGCCTTAATGAGCAGTTCTTC.

This chain uses TRBV11-2 with TRBJ2-5, with 12 bases that match TRBD2. The CDR3 loop spans 17 amino acids. Germline V CDR1 and CDR2: SGHAT, FQNNGV. J lost 5 bases, V lost 3 bases, and 10 bases had no gene match. This chain's CDR3 is CASSFSLAGGLWETQYF. DNA for the CDR3: TGTGCCAGCAGCTTCTCGCTAGCGGGGGGGTTATGGGAGACCCAGTACTTC.

J is TRBJ1-1 and V is TRBV18; possibly TRBD1 for D (5 bases). The V gene lost 3 bases and the J gene lost 1 base, with 12 bases spanning the gap. The germline gives CDR1 KGHSH, CDR2 LQKENI. The CDR3 loop spans 15 amino acids. As DNA, the CDR3 is TGTGCCAGCTCACCGGGTCTGGGGCGGAACACTGAAGCTTTCTTT. It is translated as CASSPGLGRNTEAFF.

Only a few counts were recorded for this clone. The V and J genes are TRBV15 and TRBJ1-2; 11 bases map to TRBD1. This CDR3 spans 15 amino acids. CDR1 LNHNV and CDR2 YYDKDF come from the germline V gene (reference sequence). J lost 7 bases, V lost 4 bases, and 8 bases had no gene match. In DNA form, the CDR3 reads TGTGCCACCAGCATGCGAGGGACAGGGGGAGGTGGCTACACCTTC. This gives the protein CATSMRGTGGGGYTF.

The gene calls are TRBV3-1 (or the pseudogene TRBV3-2) and TRBJ1-2, with a weak D call TRBD1 (6 bases). The CDR3 totals 13 residues. Germline values: CDR1 LGHDT, CDR2 YNNKEL (reference sequence). V shed 4 bases and J shed 8 bases, with 14 bases lying between them. This CDR3 is CASSPTGFRGYTF. Written as DNA, the CDR3 is TGTGCCAGCAGCCCTACAGGGTTTCGGGGCTACACCTTC.

The CDR3 loop reads CASSIRMGQSYEQYF. The CDR3 nucleotides are TGTGCCAGCTCGATCCGAATGGGACAGTCCTACGAGCAGTACTTC. The chain is built from TRBV18 and TRBJ2-7; 7 bases align to TRBD1. CDR1 is KGHSH, CDR2 LQKENI, per germline. The CDR3 covers 15 residues. V lost 6 bases to trimming and J lost 1 base; unmatched junction nucleotides: 9.

The chain employs TRBV6-2 or TRBV6-3 and TRBJ2-3; possibly TRBD2 for D (5 bases). The CDR3 is made up of 14 amino acids. The V and J ends lost 4 bases and 6 bases respectively, with 14 bases between them. Looked up from germline, CDR1 is MNHEY and CDR2 is SVGEGT. This CDR3 is CASSLPDSLDTQYF. The DNA for the CDR3 is TGTGCCAGCAGTTTACCGGACTCTTTGGATACGCAGTATTTT.

The CDR3 is CSVAPQPGLAGGPETQYF. CDR3 bases: TGCAGCGTCGCCCCCCAACCGGGACTAGCGGGGGGGCCCGAGACCCAGTACTTC. The gene calls are TRBV29-1 and TRBJ2-5, with 16 bases that match TRBD2. Germline V gives CDR1 SQVTM, CDR2 ANQGSEA. V shed 6 bases and J 5 bases; nucleotides not matched to a gene: 15. The CDR3 is 18 residues long.

The chain has TRBV6-5 and TRBJ1-1; TRBD1 might be the D (6 bases). V lost 0 bases and J 5 bases, leaving 13 bases between the germline ends. CDR3 length equals 15 residues. CDR1 is MNHEY, CDR2 SVGAGI, per germline. The DNA for the CDR3 is TGTGCCAGCAGTTACTCGGCAGGGGTTCGGACTGAAGCTTTCTTT. This codes for CASSYSAGVRTEAFF.

J is TRBJ1-5 and V is TRBV15; D is possibly TRBD1 (5 bases). The CDR3 has 13 amino acids. V lost 4 bases and J 6 bases, leaving 10 bases between the germline ends. The germline V gene has CDR1 LNHNV and CDR2 YYDKDF (reference sequence). This CDR3 reads CATSKGWSQPQHF. Here the CDR3 DNA reads TGTGCCACCAGCAAGGGGTGGAGTCAGCCCCAGCATTTT. The whole variable domain, remainder taken from reference TRBV15 and TRBJ1-5, is DAMVIQNPRYQVTQFGKPVTLSCSQTLNHNVMYWYQQKSSQAPKLLFHYYDKDFNNEADTPDNFQSRRPNTSFCFLDIRSPGLGDTAMYLCATSKGWSQPQHFGDGTRLSIL.